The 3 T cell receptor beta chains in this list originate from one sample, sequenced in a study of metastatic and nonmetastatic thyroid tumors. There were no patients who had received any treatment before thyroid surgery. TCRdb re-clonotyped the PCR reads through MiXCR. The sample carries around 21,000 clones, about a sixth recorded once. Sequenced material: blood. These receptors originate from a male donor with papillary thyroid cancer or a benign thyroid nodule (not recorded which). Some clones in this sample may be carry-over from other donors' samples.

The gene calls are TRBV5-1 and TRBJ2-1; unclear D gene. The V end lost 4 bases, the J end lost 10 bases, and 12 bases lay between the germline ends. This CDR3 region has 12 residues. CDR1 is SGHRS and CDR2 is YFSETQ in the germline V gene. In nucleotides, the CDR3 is TGCGCCAGCAGCCAGACGTTTTACGAGCAGTTCTTC. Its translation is CASSQTFYEQFF.

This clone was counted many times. The CDR3 region has the DNA TGTGCCAGCAGCCAAGTGGGGGTTGGCTACACCTTC. It encodes CASSQVGVGYTF. The V and J genes are TRBV3-1 and TRBJ1-2, with a weak D call TRBD1 (5 bases). V dropped 1 base and J dropped 7 bases, with 7 bases sitting between them. Looked up from germline, CDR1 is LGHDT and CDR2 is YNNKEL (reference sequence). The CDR3 covers 12 residues.

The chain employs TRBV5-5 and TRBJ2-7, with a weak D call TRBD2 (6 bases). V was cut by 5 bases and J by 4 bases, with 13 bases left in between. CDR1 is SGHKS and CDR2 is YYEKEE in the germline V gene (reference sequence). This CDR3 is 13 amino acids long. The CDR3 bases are TGTGCCAGCAGAGCTAGCGACCCGTACGAGCAGTACTTC. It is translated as CASRASDPYEQYF.